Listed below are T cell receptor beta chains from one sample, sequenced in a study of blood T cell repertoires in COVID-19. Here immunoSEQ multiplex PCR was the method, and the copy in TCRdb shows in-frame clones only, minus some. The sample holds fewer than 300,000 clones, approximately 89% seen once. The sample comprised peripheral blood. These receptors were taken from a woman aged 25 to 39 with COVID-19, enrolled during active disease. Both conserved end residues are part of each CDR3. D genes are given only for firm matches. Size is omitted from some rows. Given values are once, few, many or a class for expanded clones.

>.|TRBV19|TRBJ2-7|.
TGTGCCAGTAGTCCCACTCAAGCCTACGAGCAGTACTTC
CASSPTQAYEQYF
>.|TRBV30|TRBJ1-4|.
TGTGCCTGGAGTGACGGGTTTAGTAATGAAAAACTGTTTTTT
CAWSDGFSNEKLFF
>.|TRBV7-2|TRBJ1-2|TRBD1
TGTGCCAGCAGCTTAGCTCGGGACAGGTCCGGAGGCTACACCTTC
CASSLARDRSGGYTF
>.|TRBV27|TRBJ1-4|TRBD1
TGTGCCAGCAGTTCCGGGACAGGGGATAATGAAAAACTGTTTTTT
CASSSGTGDNEKLFF
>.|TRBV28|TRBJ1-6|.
TGTGCCAGCGCTGGGACAAATAATTCACCCCTCCACTTT
CASAGTNNSPLHF
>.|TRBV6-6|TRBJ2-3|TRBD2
TGTGCCAGCAGTCGGAATCTTGGAGCGGGACGAGAGAATACGCAGTATTTT
CASSRNLGAGRENTQYF
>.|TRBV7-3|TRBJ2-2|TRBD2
TGTGCCAGCAGCTTAATGGGAGGGGCCAGGGCCGGGGAGCTGTTTTTT
CASSLMGGARAGELFF
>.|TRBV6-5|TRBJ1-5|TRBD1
TGTGCCAGCAGGCCGAGGGGGCAGGCCCCGGCGCCCCAGCATTTT
CASRPRGQAPAPQHF
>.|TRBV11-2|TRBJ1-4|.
TGTGCCAGCAGCCCTGAGGTGGGAAAACTGTTTTTT
CASSPEVGKLFF
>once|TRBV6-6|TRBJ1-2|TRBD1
TGTGCCAGCACAACCACCACGACAGGGAGCTCAGGCTACACCTTC
CASTTTTTGSSGYTF
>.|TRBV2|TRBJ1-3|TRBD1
TGTGCCAGCAGGAACAGGGGAACTGGAAACACCATATATTTT
CASRNRGTGNTIYF
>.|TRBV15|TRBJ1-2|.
TGTGCCACCAGCAGAGAGTATGGGGCAGGGTCCTATGGCTACACCTTC
CATSREYGAGSYGYTF
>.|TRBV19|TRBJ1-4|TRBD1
TGTGCCAGTAGTACGACAGGGGATGCAACTAATGAAAAACTGTTTTTT
CASSTTGDATNEKLFF
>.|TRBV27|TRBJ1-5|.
TGTGCCAGCAGAAGCAGGGATCCCCTATGGCCCCAGCATTTT
CASRSRDPLWPQHF
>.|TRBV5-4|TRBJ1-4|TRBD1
TGTGCCAGCAGCCAAGGACAGGTAGTGGATGAAAAACTGTTTTTT
CASSQGQVVDEKLFF
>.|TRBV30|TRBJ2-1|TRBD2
TGTGCCTGGAGTAGAAAAGGGGGTACCTATCAAACTAGCGGGCGTACCGGGGGTTACAATGAGCAGTTCTTC
CAWSRKGGTYQTSGRTGGYNEQFF
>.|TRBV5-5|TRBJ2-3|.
TGTGCCAGCAGCTTCCAGGGTCGGGCAGATACGCAGTATTTT
CASSFQGRADTQYF
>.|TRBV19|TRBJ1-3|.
TGTGCCAGTAGCCCCAGGAAACCTGGAAACACCATATATTTT
CASSPRKPGNTIYF
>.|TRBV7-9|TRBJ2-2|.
TGTGCCAGCAGCTTAGACCTATTCTTCACCGGGGAGCTGTTTTTT
CASSLDLFFTGELFF
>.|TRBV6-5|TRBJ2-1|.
TGTGCCAGCAAGAGGGGGATTACGGGTGAGCAGTTCTTC
CASKRGITGEQFF
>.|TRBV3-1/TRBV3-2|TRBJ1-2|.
TGTGCCAGCAGTTCTTACTCTGAGCCTAACTATGGCTACACCTTC
CASSSYSEPNYGYTF
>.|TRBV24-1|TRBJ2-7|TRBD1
TGTGCCACCAGTGATCCCGGGACAGGGGGCTACGAGCAGTACTTC
CATSDPGTGGYEQYF
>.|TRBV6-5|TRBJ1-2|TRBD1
TGTGCCAGCAGTTACCAAGGGACAGGAGACTTCTATGGCTACACCTTC
CASSYQGTGDFYGYTF
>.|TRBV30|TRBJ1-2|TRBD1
TGTGCCTGGAGGACAGGGTATGGCTACACCTTC
CAWRTGYGYTF
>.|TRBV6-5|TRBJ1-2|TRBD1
TGTGCCAGCACTCTCAGGGGGCGTAACTATGGCTACACCTTC
CASTLRGRNYGYTF
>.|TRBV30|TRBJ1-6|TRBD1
TGTGCCTGGAGTGAAGGGACAGGGGGTTCACCCCTCCACTTT
CAWSEGTGGSPLHF
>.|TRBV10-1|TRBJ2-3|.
TGCGCCATACTAGGACGGGCCACAGATACGCAGTATTTT
CAILGRATDTQYF
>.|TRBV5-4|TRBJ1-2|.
TGTGCCAGCAGCTTGGGACTCAATTATGGCTACACCTTC
CASSLGLNYGYTF
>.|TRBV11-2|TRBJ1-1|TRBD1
TGTGCCAGCAGCCCAGGACAGGGTGTTGCAACTGAAGCTTTCTTT
CASSPGQGVATEAFF
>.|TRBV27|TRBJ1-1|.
TGTGCCAGCAGTCCTCTTACGGGGAACACTGAAGCTTTCTTT
CASSPLTGNTEAFF